This T cell receptor (beta chain) came from a study of blood T cell repertoires in COVID-19. At the level of the study: Donors in the United States, Italy and Spain gave samples during acute or convalescent COVID-19. PBMCs, B-cell-depleted T cells, or T cells provided the cDNA or gDNA that made up the material.

As processed by the authors: From reference gene primer amplification, estimates of nucleated cell counts were derived. The table came from immunoSEQ multiplex PCR; TCRdb's copy has only in-frame clones and leaves some out. V and J calls and clone size come straight from that table; D and trimming were deduced from the DNA. Here the sample spans approximately 89,000 clones, approximately 84% being singletons. The germline V and J ends were trimmed by 6 bases and 6 bases, with 17 bases remaining between them. The CDR3 runs 14 residues. CDR1 MNHEY and CDR2 SVGAGI come from the germline V gene. Seattle-derived patients entered the study during active infection and were followed longitudinally.

The sample comprised peripheral blood. This sequence joins TRBV6-5 and TRBJ1-1; D possibly corresponds to TRBD1 (6 bases). This TCR came from a man between 70 and 80 years old with COVID-19, enrolled during active disease. CDR3 sequence reads: CASSLRTGWAEAFF. In DNA, the CDR3 is TGTGCCAGCAGCCTACGTACAGGGTGGGCTGAAGCTTTCTTT.